This T cell receptor (beta chain) was identified in a study of cytotoxic CD8 clonotypes in ibrutinib-treated CLL. Turning to the study itself: The subjects consisted of about 10 relapsed/refractory and roughly 15 treatment-naive individuals, with some 18 IGHV unmutated. The response samples were taken once patients had been treated for a median of approximately twelve months, range 6 to 36. Partial responders about 25, complete 2; about twelve progressed and about 15 stayed in remission by median 68 months. Study-wide results and limits: Clonality increased at ibrutinib response and stayed stable in sustained remission. At progression, however, it fell back toward baseline.

The germline V gene encodes CDR1 MGHDK and CDR2 SYGVNS. This CDR3 spans 14 amino acids. The V end lost 10 bases, the J end lost 3 bases, and 19 bases lay between the germline ends. Only in-frame clones appear in the TCRdb table, and some are missing; sequencing was by immunoSEQ multiplex PCR. The table has a few hundred thousand clones, over 60% seen once. Details on this clone: The antigen remains unidentified.

The chain combines TRBV25-1 with TRBJ2-7; weak D call: TRBD1 (7 bases). The source of this sequence is a human donor with chronic lymphocytic leukemia. The material was PBMCs, obtained after 36 months of ibrutinib treatment. The CDR3 loop is CATKGGGKHYEQYF. The CDR3 DNA is TGTGCCACCAAAGGAGGGGGCAAGCACTACGAGCAGTACTTC.